The clone carrying this T cell receptor (beta chain) was counted at least ten times. The antigen is unknown. Graves' hyperthyroidism qualified as stable when ophthalmopathy did not progress within 18 months. Hyperthyroidism, newly diagnosed and lasting under 2 months, affected patients aged 18 to 65. Criteria for exclusion of patients were uncontrolled infection, other autoimmune disease, pregnancy or lactation. Amplification targeted TCR beta CDR3 regions from RNA transcripts. A first-round RT-PCR of the TCR CDR3 used the HTBI primer set. Each CDR3 protein is one row after TCRdb ran MiXCR on the multiplex PCR reads. The sample has around 440,000 distinct CDR3 sequences; 15% to 18% are singletons. This record belongs to a study of T cells in Graves' hyperthyroidism and ophthalmopathy. V lost 1 base and J lost 5, with 11 bases in between. The CDR3 is 14 residues long. CDR1 and CDR2 (germline): SNHLY, FYNNEI.

Notes on the study in general: Among clonotypes expanded in thyroid above 0.001, most were also found in blood.

The chain employs TRBV2 and TRBJ2-5; D gene unclear. This TCR came from a woman aged 18-35 years with Graves' hyperthyroidism. The specimen sequenced was blood. The CDR3 DNA reads TGTGCCAGCAGTGAAGGTTCGGGCTTGGAGACCCAGTACTTC. It specifies CASSEGSGLETQYF. Combining the CDR3 with reference TRBV2 and TRBJ2-5 gives the whole variable domain EPEVTQTPSHQVTQMGQEVILRCVPISNHLYFYWYRQILGQKVEFLVSFYNNEISEKSEIFDDQFSVERPDGSNFTLKIRSTKLEDSAMYFCASSEGSGLETQYFGPGTRLLVL.